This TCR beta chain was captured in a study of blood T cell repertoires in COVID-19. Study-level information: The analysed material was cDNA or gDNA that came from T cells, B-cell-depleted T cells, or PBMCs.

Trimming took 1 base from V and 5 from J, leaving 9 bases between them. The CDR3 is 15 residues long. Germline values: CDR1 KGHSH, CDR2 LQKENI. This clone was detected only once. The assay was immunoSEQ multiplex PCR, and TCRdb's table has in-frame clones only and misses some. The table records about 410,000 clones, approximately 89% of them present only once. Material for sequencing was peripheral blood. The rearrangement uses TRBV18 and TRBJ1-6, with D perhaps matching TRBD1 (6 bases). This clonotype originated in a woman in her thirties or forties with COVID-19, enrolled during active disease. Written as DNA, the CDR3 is TGTGCCAGCTCACCACGGACAGCCGATAATTCACCCCTCCACTTT. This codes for CASSPRTADNSPLHF.